This T cell receptor beta chain was retrieved from a study of CD8 T cells in ankylosing spondylitis. Study findings and constraints: Reportedly, matched ankylosing spondylitis synovial fluid was significantly enriched for disease-linked clones. Peripheral blood samples showed relatively rare disease-linked clones, and these clones were CD8+. There was a TCR beta motif, made of several highly homologous variants, that appeared characteristic of ankylosing spondylitis blood.

V lost 4 bases to trimming and J lost 2 bases, with 18 bases between them. Germline lookup yields CDR1 DFQATT and CDR2 SNEGSKA (reference sequence). CDR3 length equals 16 residues. Concerning this clonotype itself: Antigen: not known.

Preparation of TCR beta libraries was done by quantitative 5'-RACE with molecular barcodes. TCRdb reprocessed the 5' RACE reads via MiXCR and lists one record per CDR3 protein. The sample lists some 250,000 distinct CDR3 sequences; 20% to 30% were seen once. This TCR came from a male donor with ankylosing spondylitis or in good health (not recorded which). The sequencing sample was made of blood, either unsorted or a sorted T cell fraction (not recorded which). This sequence joins TRBV20-1 and TRBJ2-4, with D possibly matching TRBD1 (5 bases). The CDR3 DNA is TGCAGTGCTACAAGGGGCGCTGGTGGGACCAAAAACATTCAGTACTTC. It encodes CSATRGAGGTKNIQYF.